The entry that follows covers one TCR beta chain sequence. This sample is part of a study of T-cell reconstitution after alpha-beta-depleted transplantation in children. Deletions cut 8 bases from V and 1 base from J, with 15 bases between. The CDR3 is made up of 14 amino acids. Looked up from germline, CDR1 is MGHRA and CDR2 is YSYEKL. Preparation of the TCRbeta library used unique molecular identifiers. TCRdb used MiXCR to reprocess the PCR reads, holding one entry per CDR3 protein. The sample yields a few hundred thousand distinct CDR3 sequences, 15% to 20% seen once. The receptor was isolated from a human donor who donated a stem cell graft to a child with acute lymphoblastic leukemia. Sequenced here: PBMCs from the stem cell graft donor, sampled from the stem cell graft. The chain employs TRBV4-1 and TRBJ2-7; D could derive from TRBD1 or TRBD2 (5 bases each). DNA for the CDR3: TGCGCCAGCGAGCCGGGGCCGGGATCCTACGAGCAGTACTTC. Encoded protein: CASEPGPGSYEQYF.